What follows describes a single T cell receptor beta chain. The germline gives CDR1 LGHDT, CDR2 YNNKEL (reference sequence). This CDR3 is 17 amino acids long. Unmatched junction bases numbered 11, after V lost 0 bases and J lost 7 bases. These data come from a study of patients and donors after allogeneic stem cell transplantation. TCRdb itself ran the RT-PCR reads through MiXCR, one entry per CDR3 protein. The profile shows about a million distinct CDR3 sequences, approximately 18% of them singletons. The TCR originated in a human donor who was either an allogeneic HSCT recipient or a stem cell or donor lymphocyte infusion donor (not recorded which). It is not recorded whose cells these are; they may come from a transplant donor. This chain joins TRBV3-1 and TRBJ1-4, with 7 bases fitting TRBD1. The specimen sequenced was blood, either unsorted or a sorted T cell fraction (not recorded which). CDR3 protein: CASSQDFGRGIFEKLFF. CDR3 nucleotide sequence: TGTGCCAGCAGCCAAGATTTCGGCAGGGGGATCTTTGAAAAACTGTTTTTT. Using reference TRBV3-1 and TRBJ1-4 for the parts outside the CDR3, the full variable domain is DTAVSQTPKYLVTQMGNDKSIKCEQNLGHDTMYWYKQDSKKFLKIMFSYNNKELIINETVPNRFSPKSPDKAHLNLHINSLELGDSAVYFCASSQDFGRGIFEKLFFGSGTQLSVL.